This T cell receptor beta chain was recovered during a study of neurological immune-mediated disorders. This clonotype occurred many times. Each CDR3 protein is one row after TCRdb ran MiXCR on the 5' RACE reads. Of some 43,000 distinct CDR3 sequences in the sample, approximately 11% were seen once. The time point: longitudinal time-point 3. The unsorted libraries were generated from a total of 2 million PBMCs, which had been stored in RNAlater at -80 C. V lost 4 bases, J lost 0 bases, and 9 bases lay in between. The CDR3 runs to 14 residues. Looked up from germline, CDR1 is MGHRA and CDR2 is YSYEKL. The specimen was PBMCs. This receptor was identified in a male donor with HTLV-1-associated myelopathy (HAM/TSP). The V and J genes are TRBV4-1 and TRBJ1-1; D ambiguous. The CDR3 DNA is TGCGCCAGCAGCCTTGGGCTAATGAACACTGAAGCTTTCTTT. Its protein is CASSLGLMNTEAFF.